This TCR beta chain was profiled in a study of cytomegalovirus exposure and HLA in healthy donors. The primer mix had 60 Vbeta and 13 Jbeta primers. TCRdb's table, derived via immunoSEQ multiplex PCR, lists solely in-frame clones and lacks some. The sample spans under 200,000 clones; the ten largest clones claim 0.75% to 0.85%. The germline gives CDR1 WSHSY, CDR2 SAAADI. The CDR3 consists of 15 residues. The V gene lost 2 bases and the J gene lost 4 bases, with 14 bases spanning the gap. The chain carries TRBV10-2 and TRBJ2-5; TRBD1 is a possible D gene (6 bases). This TCR came from a woman under 30 in good health and CMV-seropositive. Material for sequencing was PBMCs. DNA for the CDR3: TGCGCCAGCAGTGAGCCTCCCTGGGGGCGAGAGACCCAGTACTTC. Translated, it gives CASSEPPWGRETQYF.